This TCR beta chain comes out of a study of control samples from healthy donors and cancer patients. V was clipped by 3 bases and J by 4 bases, with 16 bases between them. The CDR3 spans 15 residues. CDR1 is MDHEN, CDR2 SYDVKM, per germline. Only in-frame clones appear in the TCRdb table, and some are missing; sequencing was by immunoSEQ multiplex PCR. The sample lists about 63,000 clones; about 89% were seen once. The specimen sequenced was PBMCs. The gene calls are TRBV28 and TRBJ2-7; D is ambiguous. The clonotype originates from a woman aged 55-70 years with lung cancer. DNA of the CDR3: TGTGCCAGCAGTTTCTCGGATGTCAGAGGTTACGAGCAGTACTTC. It translates to CASSFSDVRGYEQYF.